The T cell receptor (beta chain) under discussion was sequenced for a study of graft-versus-host responses after intestinal transplantation. Study context: Multivisceral, liver-intestinal, or isolated intestinal transplants were received by the recipients. Among the recipients, all got anti-thymocyte globulin induction and then tacrolimus and steroids for about 3 years. The study, taken as a whole, reports: Patients with graft-donor T cell macrochimerism had high graft-versus-host to host-versus-graft clonal ratios in allografts. Recipient marrow showed GvH clones, some seen first in ileum or blood.

The germline V and J ends were trimmed by 3 bases and 11 bases, with 10 bases remaining between them. Per the germline V gene, CDR1 is MGHRA and CDR2 is YSYEKL. CDR3 length: 11 residues. Turning to this clone: What it recognizes is unknown.

The protocol was immunoSEQ multiplex PCR, while the TCRdb copy is restricted to in-frame clones and leaves out a portion. The data show over 100,000 clones, 85% to 95% seen once. The sample was unstimulated CD8+ T cells sorted from spleen or lymph node cells, taken before transplant. J is TRBJ1-1 and V is TRBV4-1; D remains unclear. This clonotype was obtained from a human donor who was the organ donor for an intestinal transplant. The CDR3 coding sequence is TGCGCCAGCAGCCAGGGGAAGGAGGCTTTCTTT. The encoded protein is CASSQGKEAFF.